This is a list of T cell receptor beta chains from one sample in a study of identifying expanded T cells in peripheral blood. Assay used: immunoSEQ multiplex PCR; TCRdb lists only in-frame clones, some missing. The sample carries roughly 100,000 clones, around nine tenths recorded once. Sequencing was performed on blood. Source of these receptors: a person aged 18 to 75 in good health. Both conserved end residues are part of each CDR3. The D gene is left open where the match is weak. Size is stated for part of the rows, as once, few or many counts, or as a class when the clone is expanded.

>few|TRBV27|TRBJ1-1|TRBD1
CASSSQGREAFF
TGTGCCAGCAGTTCACAGGGGCGCGAAGCTTTCTTT
>once|TRBV27|TRBJ1-1|TRBD1
CASSLGSQGDTEAFF
TGTGCCAGCAGTTTAGGGTCCCAGGGGGACACTGAAGCTTTCTTT
>.|TRBV6-5|TRBJ2-5|.
CASSGIAEETQYF
TGTGCCAGCAGTGGTATAGCGGAAGAGACCCAGTACTTC
>.|TRBV19|TRBJ2-7|TRBD1
CASRRTGESYEQYF
TGTGCCAGTAGACGGACAGGGGAGTCCTACGAGCAGTACTTC
>.|TRBV7-8|TRBJ2-4|.
CASSLGGHKNIQYF
TGTGCCAGCAGCCTAGGGGGACACAAAAACATTCAGTACTTC
>.|TRBV6-6|TRBJ1-2|.
CASSSDLEGYGYTF
TGTGCCAGCAGCTCGGACCTAGAGGGTTATGGCTACACCTTC
>few|TRBV2|TRBJ2-5|.
CASSGSSSEETQYF
TGTGCCAGCAGCGGATCCTCGAGCGAAGAGACCCAGTACTTC
>.|TRBV18|TRBJ2-4|.
CASSPPLSQNIQYF
TGTGCCAGCTCACCACCGCTCTCACAAAACATTCAGTACTTC
>.|TRBV28|TRBJ1-5|.
CATEDYSNQPQHF
TGTGCCACGGAGGATTATAGCAATCAGCCCCAGCATTTT
>.|TRBV5-1|TRBJ2-7|.
CASSLGGGVRSGEQYF
TGCGCCAGCAGCTTGGGGGGCGGCGTACGGAGTGGCGAGCAGTACTTC
>.|TRBV5-6|TRBJ2-7|.
CASSFRDGLHNEQYF
TGTGCCAGCAGCTTCCGGGACGGACTCCATAACGAGCAGTACTTC
>.|TRBV5-4|TRBJ1-2|.
CASSLGPVSYNYGYTF
TGTGCCAGCAGCTTGGGCCCTGTGAGTTATAACTATGGCTACACCTTC
>few|TRBV2|TRBJ1-1|.
CASNIGPNTEAFF
TGTGCCAGCAACATCGGCCCGAACACTGAAGCTTTCTTT
>.|TRBV7-6|TRBJ1-1|.
CASSFGGSTEAFF
TGTGCCAGCAGCTTTGGGGGTTCCACTGAAGCTTTCTTT
>.|TRBV18|TRBJ2-2|.
CASSPYGDTGELFF
TGTGCCAGCTCACCCTACGGAGACACCGGGGAGCTGTTTTTT
>once|TRBV28|TRBJ1-6|TRBD1
CASSFWDSNSPLHF
TGTGCCAGCAGTTTTTGGGACAGTAATTCACCCCTCCACTTT
>once|TRBV6-4|TRBJ2-4|TRBD1
CASSLGQGSIQYF
TGTGCCAGCAGTCTAGGACAGGGAAGCATTCAGTACTTC
>.|TRBV6-1|TRBJ2-3|.
CASSETGRSTDTQYF
TGTGCCAGCAGTGAGACAGGCCGAAGCACAGATACGCAGTATTTT
>.|TRBV6-5|TRBJ2-2|.
CASSSTGTGELFF
TGTGCCAGCAGTTCGACAGGCACCGGGGAGCTGTTTTTT
>.|TRBV6-1|TRBJ1-2|.
CASSEKTVAYGYTF
TGTGCCAGCAGTGAAAAGACAGTCGCCTATGGCTACACCTTC
>.|TRBV5-4|TRBJ1-1|TRBD1
CASSLGTGGPNTEAFF
TGTGCCAGCAGCCTGGGGACAGGGGGGCCGAACACTGAAGCTTTCTTT
>.|TRBV10-2|TRBJ1-5|.
CASSDRNNQPQHF
TGCGCCAGCAGTGACAGGAACAATCAGCCCCAGCATTTT
>.|TRBV20-1|TRBJ1-2|.
CSASNRAF
TGCAGTGCTAGTAACAGGGCCTTC
>.|TRBV6-1|TRBJ2-7|.
CASSGPTYEQYF
TGTGCCAGCAGCGGGCCAACCTACGAGCAGTACTTC
>.|TRBV12-5|TRBJ2-3|TRBD1
CASAPVGGSGTQYF
TGTGCTAGTGCCCCGGTAGGGGGCTCGGGGACGCAGTATTTT
>.|TRBV7-9|TRBJ2-1|.
CASSLLIYNEQFF
TGTGCCAGCAGCTTATTGATCTACAATGAGCAGTTCTTC
>.|TRBV5-6|TRBJ2-7|.
CASSLGEGGYEQYF
TGTGCCAGCAGCCTGGGTGAAGGGGGCTACGAGCAGTACTTC
>once|TRBV7-2|TRBJ2-7|TRBD2
CASSLLGLAGVEQYF
TGTGCCAGCAGTCTCCTCGGCCTAGCGGGGGTCGAGCAGTACTTC
>.|TRBV4-3|TRBJ2-1|.
CASSQDRQGNNEQFF
TGCGCCAGCAGCCAAGATCGGCAGGGGAACAATGAGCAGTTCTTC
>.|TRBV19|TRBJ1-1|.
CASSFVENTEAFF
TGTGCCAGTAGTTTTGTGGAAAACACTGAAGCTTTCTTT
>.|TRBV7-8|TRBJ2-1|TRBD2
CASSLSGSGDSSYNEQFF
TGTGCCAGCAGCTTATCCGGTAGCGGGGATAGCTCCTACAATGAGCAGTTCTTC
>.|TRBV7-8|TRBJ2-7|.
CASSLRGLDEQYF
TGTGCCAGCAGCTTACGGGGGTTGGACGAGCAGTACTTC
>.|TRBV27|TRBJ2-1|TRBD2
CASSPLAGLTYNVQFF
TGTGCCAGCAGTCCATTAGCGGGCCTTACCTACAATGTGCAGTTCTTC
>.|TRBV28|TRBJ1-2|.
CASRTGGTPGAWGYTF
TGTGCCAGCAGGACCGGGGGGACCCCAGGGGCGTGGGGCTACACCTTC
>.|TRBV12-2|TRBJ1-6|.
CASRLARGTGVENSPLHF
TGTGCAAGTCGCTTAGCCCGGGGGACAGGGGTTGAGAATTCACCCCTCCACTTT
>once|TRBV6-1|TRBJ1-6|.
CASSVGPLNMTPLHF
TGTGCCAGCAGTGTGGGACCGTTGAATATGACACCCCTCCACTTT
>.|TRBV5-1|TRBJ1-2|.
CASSLVGGAGAGFYGYTF
TGCGCCAGCAGCTTGGTTGGTGGTGCCGGCGCAGGGTTTTATGGCTACACCTTC
>.|TRBV2|TRBJ2-7|TRBD1
CASSDRGPSYEQYF
TGTGCCAGCAGCGACAGGGGGCCTTCCTACGAGCAGTACTTC
>once|TRBV28|TRBJ1-3|.
CASYSSGGNTIYF
TGTGCCAGCTACAGTTCAGGAGGAAACACCATATATTTT
>.|TRBV27|TRBJ2-5|TRBD2
CARGRGRETQYF
TGTGCCAGGGGGCGGGGGAGGGAGACCCAGTACTTC
>.|TRBV30|TRBJ2-5|.
CAWRPGLQETQYF
TGTGCCTGGAGACCGGGGCTACAAGAGACCCAGTACTTC
>.|TRBV7-8|TRBJ1-1|.
CASSRDRNMNTEAFF
TGTGCCAGCAGCCGCGACAGAAACATGAACACTGAAGCTTTCTTT
>.|TRBV12-2|TRBJ1-2|.
CASRLAAGSEGYTF
TGTGCAAGTCGCCTGGCGGCGGGGTCGGAAGGCTACACCTTC
>.|TRBV7-2|TRBJ2-5|TRBD2
CASILAGGRGETQYF
TGTGCCAGCATCTTAGCGGGGGGGCGCGGGGAGACCCAGTACTTC
>.|TRBV19|TRBJ2-2|TRBD1
CASSPGTANTGELFF
TGTGCCAGTAGTCCCGGGACAGCGAACACCGGGGAGCTGTTTTTT
>.|TRBV4-3|TRBJ2-7|.
CASSQGPAAASTDEQYF
TGCGCCAGCAGCCAAGGGCCTGCCGCCGCATCTACGGACGAGCAGTACTTC
>.|TRBV7-9|TRBJ2-7|.
CASSPPPGRPSYEQYF
TGTGCCAGCAGCCCTCCGCCGGGCAGGCCTTCGTACGAGCAGTACTTC